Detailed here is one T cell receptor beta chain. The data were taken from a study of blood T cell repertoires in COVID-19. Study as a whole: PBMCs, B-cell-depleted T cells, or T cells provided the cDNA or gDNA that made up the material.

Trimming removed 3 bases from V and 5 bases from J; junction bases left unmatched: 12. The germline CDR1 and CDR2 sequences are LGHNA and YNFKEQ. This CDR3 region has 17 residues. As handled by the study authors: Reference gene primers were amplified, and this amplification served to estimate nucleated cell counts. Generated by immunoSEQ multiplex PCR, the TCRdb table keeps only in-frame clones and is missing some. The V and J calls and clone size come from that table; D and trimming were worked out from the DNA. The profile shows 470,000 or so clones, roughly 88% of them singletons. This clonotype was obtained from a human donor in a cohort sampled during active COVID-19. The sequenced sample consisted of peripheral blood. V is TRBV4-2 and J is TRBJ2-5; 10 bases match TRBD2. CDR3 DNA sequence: TGTGCCAGCAGCCACGTCCCGGCTAGCGGGAGTGGGGAGACCCAGTACTTC. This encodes CASSHVPASGSGETQYF.